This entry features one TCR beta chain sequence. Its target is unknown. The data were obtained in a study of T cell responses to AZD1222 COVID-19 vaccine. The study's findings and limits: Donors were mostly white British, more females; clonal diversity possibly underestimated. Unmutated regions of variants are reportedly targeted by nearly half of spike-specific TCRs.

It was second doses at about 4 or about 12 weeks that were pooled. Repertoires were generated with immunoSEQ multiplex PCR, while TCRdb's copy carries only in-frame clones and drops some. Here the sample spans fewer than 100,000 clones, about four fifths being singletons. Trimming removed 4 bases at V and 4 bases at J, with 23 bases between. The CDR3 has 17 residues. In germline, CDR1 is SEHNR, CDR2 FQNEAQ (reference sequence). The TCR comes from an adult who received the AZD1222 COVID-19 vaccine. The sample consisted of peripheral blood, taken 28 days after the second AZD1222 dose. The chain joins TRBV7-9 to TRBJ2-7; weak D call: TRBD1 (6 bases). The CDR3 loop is CASSSAGTPKGSYEQYF. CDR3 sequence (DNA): TGTGCCAGCAGCTCGGCCGGGACACCAAAAGGAAGTTACGAGCAGTACTTC.